Each of the 20 T cell receptor beta chains below was sequenced from the same sample in a study of shared clonotypes between healthy human individuals. Libraries were prepared by immunoSEQ multiplex PCR; TCRdb keeps only in-frame clonotypes and omits some of them. The sample lists 550,000 to 700,000 clones, around four fifths occurring once. The sample was memory CD4+ T cells sorted from blood. Subset meaning: CD45RA-negative fraction. These receptors were obtained from a woman aged 30 to 39 in good health.

The genes are TRBV5-4 and TRBJ1-1; 8 nucleotides align to TRBD1. V gave up 2 bases and J gave up 5 bases; unmatched junction bases: 2. This CDR3 comprises 13 residues. Germline CDR1 reads SGHNT; CDR2 reads YYREEE (reference sequence). As DNA, the CDR3 is TGTGCCAGCAGCTTTAGACAGGGGACTGAAGCTTTCTTT. The encoded protein is CASSFRQGTEAFF.

In this sample, this clone turned up once. Within the sample, other DNA sequences also encode this same CDR3. V gene TRBV5-1 combines with J gene TRBJ2-3, with D maybe TRBD1 (5 bases). The CDR3 consists of 15 residues. V lost 1 base and J 2 bases, leaving 11 bases between the germline ends. Germline CDR1 SGHRS, CDR2 YFSETQ. CDR3 nucleotide sequence: TGCGCCAGCAGCTTGAACAGGCCCTCCACAGATACGCAGTATTTT. Translating gives CASSLNRPSTDTQYF.

A word on this clone: A much larger clone differs by one base, so this may be a read error. Other nucleotide sequences in the sample specify the same CDR3. The chain has TRBV4-1 and TRBJ2-2; D may be TRBD1 (5 bases). Germline assignment: CDR1 MGHRA and CDR2 YSYEKL. Trimming took off 1 base at V and 3 bases at J, with 9 bases between the two ends. The CDR3 has 15 amino acids. The CDR3 spells CASSQGDRDTGELFF. CDR3 nucleotide sequence: TGCGCCAGCAGCCAAGGAGACAGAGACACCGGGGAGCTGTTTTTT.

As regards this clone: Given a much more abundant clone one base away, this may be a read error. This chain connects TRBV6-4 to TRBJ1-1; TRBD1 aligns across 7 bases. CDR1 is MRHNA, CDR2 SNTAGT, per germline. Trimming cost V 6 bases and J 2 bases; bases outside gene matches: 3. This CDR3 is 13 amino acids long. In DNA, the CDR3 is TGTGCCAGCAGAAGACAGGGAAACACTGAAGCTTTCTTT. As protein: CASRRQGNTEAFF.

This clone showed up many times. This specimen includes other DNA sequences encoding the same CDR3. The J gene is TRBJ2-4, the V gene TRBV4-1; D might be TRBD1 or TRBD2, each matching 5 bases. V was shortened by 5 bases and J by 6 bases, with 20 bases between the two germline ends. Germline V gene data show CDR1 as MGHRA and CDR2 as YSYEKL. This CDR3 region has 16 residues. This CDR3 is CASSESYLTRGNIQYF. The CDR3 nucleotides read TGCGCCAGCAGCGAAAGCTACCTCACGAGGGGAAACATTCAGTACTTC.

This chain uses TRBV11-2 with TRBJ2-4, with TRBD1 as a possible D gene (6 bases). The CDR3 has 12 residues. CDR1 and CDR2 from the germline V gene are SGHAT and FQNNGV. Trimming stripped 6 bases from V and 8 bases from J, with 11 bases between. CDR3 amino acids: CASSQDRDIQYF. CDR3 bases: TGTGCCAGCAGTCAGGACAGAGACATTCAGTACTTC.

CDR3 region: CASSSGQVTNTEAFF. CDR3 bases: TGTGCCAGCAGTTCCGGACAGGTCACGAACACTGAAGCTTTCTTT. The rearrangement joins TRBV6-6 to TRBJ1-1; the match to TRBD1 covers 7 bases. The ends lost 4 bases at V and 1 base at J; junction bases unmatched: 6. This CDR3 has 15 residues. Germline V gives CDR1 MNHNY, CDR2 SVGAGI (reference sequence).

This sequence joins TRBV7-2 and TRBJ1-2, with 8 bases aligning to TRBD1. The length of the CDR3 is 15 residues. Germline assignment: CDR1 SGHTA and CDR2 FQGNSA. After removal of 3 bases from V and 8 bases from J, the junction contained 11 bases not matched to a gene. DNA of the CDR3: TGTGCCAGCAGCTTTACCGGGACAGGAGGGGGAGGCTACACCTTC. Translated, it gives CASSFTGTGGGGYTF.

This clone was detected ten times or more. The V and J genes are TRBV29-1 and TRBJ2-1; the match to TRBD2 covers 13 bases. CDR3 length: 15 residues. The ends lost 4 bases at V and 7 bases at J; junction bases unmatched: 7. In germline, CDR1 is SQVTM, CDR2 ANQGSEA. The DNA for the CDR3 is TGCAGCGTTGTACTAGCGGGAGGGACCTCTAATGAGCAGTTCTTC. Protein: CSVVLAGGTSNEQFF.

V and J are TRBV28 and TRBJ1-5; the D is unclear. V was pared by 5 bases and J by 0 bases, with 11 bases between. The CDR3 sequence is 15 residues long. Germline CDR1 reads MDHEN; CDR2 reads SYDVKM. The CDR3 bases are TGTGCCAGCAGTCTTCGACGATTTAGCAATCAGCCCCAGCATTTT. Translated, it gives CASSLRRFSNQPQHF.

This clone was seen a single time. V and J are TRBV25-1 and TRBJ1-2, with TRBD1 matching 9 bases. CDR1 is MGHDK and CDR2 is SYGVNS in the germline V gene. The CDR3 sequence is 15 residues long. Trimming cost V 4 bases and J 2 bases; bases outside gene matches: 5. The CDR3 spells CASSAPGQGNYGYTF. CDR3 coding DNA: TGTGCCAGCAGTGCGCCGGGACAGGGAAACTATGGCTACACCTTC.

This clone was detected a few times. Other DNA sequences of this sample code for an identical CDR3. The chain employs TRBV27 and TRBJ1-1; possible D gene TRBD1, 5 bases. Germline V gives CDR1 MNHEY, CDR2 SMNVEV (reference sequence). This CDR3 spans 13 amino acids. The V gene lost 2 bases and the J gene lost 5 bases, with 9 bases spanning the gap. CDR3 residues: CASSLQGLTEAFF. As DNA, the CDR3 is TGTGCCAGCAGTTTACAGGGTCTAACTGAAGCTTTCTTT.

The chain carries TRBV28 and TRBJ1-5; no firm D call. Germline CDR1 is MDHEN and CDR2 is SYDVKM. With 6 bases removed from V and 3 bases from J, the gap between germline ends came to 6 bases. This CDR3 comprises 12 residues. The CDR3 DNA is TGTGCCAGCAGCGCCGTCAATCAGCCCCAGCATTTT. Translating gives CASSAVNQPQHF.

This clone came up a few times. The chain couples TRBV5-4 to TRBJ2-5, with 10 bases that match TRBD2. This CDR3 is 15 amino acids long. The trim removed 1 base at V and 3 bases at J, leaving 3 bases unmatched. Germline V gene lookup returns CDR1 SGHNT and CDR2 YYREEE (reference sequence). The CDR3 coding sequence is TGTGCCAGCAGCTTGTTTCTAGCGGGAGAAGAGACCCAGTACTTC. It encodes CASSLFLAGEETQYF. Using reference TRBV5-4 and TRBJ2-5 for the parts outside the CDR3, the full variable domain is ETGVTQSPTHLIKTRGQQVTLRCSSQSGHNTVSWYQQALGQGPQFIFQYYREEENGRGNFPPRFSGLQFPNYSSELNVNALELDDSALYLCASSLFLAGEETQYFGPGTRLLVL.

The rearrangement links TRBV4-1 to TRBJ2-1, with a tentative D call TRBD2 (6 bases). The CDR3 covers 16 residues. The V gene's germline CDR1 is MGHRA and CDR2 YSYEKL. Trimming removed 7 bases from V and 7 bases from J, with 23 bases in between. Here the CDR3 reads CASTFSGTPGLNEQFF. The CDR3 DNA is TGCGCCAGCACCTTCAGTGGGACTCCAGGTTTAAATGAGCAGTTCTTC.

The V gene is TRBV5-1, the J gene TRBJ1-1; D gene unclear. CDR1 SGHRS and CDR2 YFSETQ come from the germline V gene. The V end was cut by 4 bases, the J end by 7 bases, with 17 bases between. This CDR3 region has 14 residues. The CDR3 is CASSPGTEVGEAFF. The CDR3 nucleotides are TGCGCCAGCAGCCCCGGAACAGAGGTTGGTGAAGCTTTCTTT.

The J gene is TRBJ2-7, the V gene TRBV25-1, with a weak D call TRBD1 (6 bases). The CDR3 length is 15 residues. Germline-derived CDR1 and CDR2 are MGHDK and SYGVNS. The V and J ends lost 1 base and 5 bases respectively, with 15 bases between them. The CDR3 sequence: CASSEWGRGTDEQYF. The CDR3, as DNA: TGTGCCAGCAGTGAATGGGGCAGGGGCACCGACGAGCAGTACTTC.

The genes are TRBV2 and TRBJ2-5, with a possible D match to TRBD2 (5 bases). V lost 1 base and J lost 6, with 12 bases in between. The CDR3 length is 14 residues. From germline, CDR1 is SNHLY and CDR2 FYNNEI. The CDR3 spells CASSEGRLFQTQYF. The CDR3 DNA reads TGTGCCAGCAGTGAAGGGAGGCTTTTTCAGACCCAGTACTTC.

CDR3 sequence (DNA): TGTGCCAGAAGCTTGGGTGAGGGGGAAAACTGCTACGAGCAGTACTTC. The encoded protein is CARSLGEGENCYEQYF. This chain joins TRBV5-3 and TRBJ2-7; tentative D call: TRBD1 (6 bases). TRBV5-3 is annotated as an ORF whose role is uncertain. V was clipped by 0 bases and J by 3 bases, with 16 bases between them. The CDR3 consists of 16 residues.

V gene TRBV28 combines with J gene TRBJ2-3; D remains ambiguous. The CDR3 has 15 residues. V was cut by 5 bases and J by 2 bases, with 14 bases left in between. Germline CDR1 and CDR2: MDHEN and SYDVKM. The CDR3 protein is CASSRRGFSTDTQYF. The CDR3 nucleotides read TGTGCCAGCAGTCGCCGCGGCTTCTCCACAGATACGCAGTATTTT.